This entry is about one TCR beta chain. In the same sample, other DNA sequences code for this CDR3. The entry originates in a study of shared clonotypes between healthy human individuals. Turning to the study itself: Per donor, three plates held CD4 naive cells, three held CD4 memory, two held CD8 naive and one held CD8 memory.

Memory CD4+ cells were the fraction left after CD45RA+ naive selection. When replicate PCRs were run on sorted subsets, they used roughly 0.2 ug DNA, about 31,000 T cell genomes. The protocol was immunoSEQ multiplex PCR, while the TCRdb copy is restricted to in-frame clones and leaves out a portion. This table holds 2.3 million or so clones, 85% to 95% found once. Germline V lookup: CDR1 SQVTM, CDR2 ANQGSEA. V was cut by 4 bases and J by 1 base, with 10 bases left in between. The CDR3 has 13 amino acids. The chain carries TRBV29-1 and TRBJ2-5; D might be TRBD2 (5 bases). The TCR sequence derives from a man aged 18 to 29 in good health. Some clones in this sample may be carry-over from other donors' samples. The material sequenced was naive CD4+ T cells from PBMCs. Subset denoted: CD45RA+ positively selected. CDR3 nucleotides: TGCAGCGTTGCGAGCGGAGGCCAAGAGACCCAGTACTTC. Translating gives CSVASGGQETQYF.